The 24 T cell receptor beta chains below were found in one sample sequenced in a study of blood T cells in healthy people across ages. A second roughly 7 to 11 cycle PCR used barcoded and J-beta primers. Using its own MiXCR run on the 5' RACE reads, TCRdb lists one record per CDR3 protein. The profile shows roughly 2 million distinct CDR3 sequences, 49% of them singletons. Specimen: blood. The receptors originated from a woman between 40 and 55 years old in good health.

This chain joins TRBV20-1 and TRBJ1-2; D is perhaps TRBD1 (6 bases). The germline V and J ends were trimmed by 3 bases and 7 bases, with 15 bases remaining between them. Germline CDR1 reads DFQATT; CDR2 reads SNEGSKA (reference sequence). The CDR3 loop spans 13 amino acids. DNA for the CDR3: TGCAGTGCTAGGGGCGGGGGCGGATGTGGCTACACCTTC. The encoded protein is CSARGGGGCGYTF.

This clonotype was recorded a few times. CDR3 amino acids: CATSRGRDNEKLFF. The DNA of the CDR3 is TGTGCCACCAGCAGAGGCCGGGACAATGAAAAACTGTTTTTT. The chain recombines TRBV15 with TRBJ1-4; D perhaps matches TRBD1 (5 bases). CDR1 and CDR2 from the germline V gene are LNHNV and YYDKDF (reference sequence). The germline V and J ends were trimmed by 1 base and 5 bases, with 8 bases remaining between them. The CDR3 extends over 14 amino acids.

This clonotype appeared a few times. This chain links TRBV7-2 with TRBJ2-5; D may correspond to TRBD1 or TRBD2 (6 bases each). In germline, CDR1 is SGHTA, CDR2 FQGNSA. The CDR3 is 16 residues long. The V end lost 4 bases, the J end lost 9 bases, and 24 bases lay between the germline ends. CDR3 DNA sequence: TGTGCCAGCAGCTCCAAGGGGGGAGAGGGGGGCAAGTCCCAGTACTTC. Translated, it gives CASSSKGGEGGKSQYF.

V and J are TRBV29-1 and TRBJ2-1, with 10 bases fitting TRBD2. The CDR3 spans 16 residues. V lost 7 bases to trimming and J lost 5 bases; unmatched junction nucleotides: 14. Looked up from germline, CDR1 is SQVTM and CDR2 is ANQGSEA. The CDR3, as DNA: TGCAGCGCTAAAGACTTACTAGCGGGGAAAAACAATGAGCAGTTCTTC. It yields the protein CSAKDLLAGKNNEQFF.

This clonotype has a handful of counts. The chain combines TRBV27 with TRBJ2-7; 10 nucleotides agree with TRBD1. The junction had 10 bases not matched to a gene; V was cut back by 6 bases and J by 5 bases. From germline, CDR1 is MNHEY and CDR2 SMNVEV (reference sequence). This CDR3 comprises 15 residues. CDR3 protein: CASRYGGDRGNEQYF. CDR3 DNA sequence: TGTGCCAGCAGATACGGAGGGGACAGGGGCAACGAGCAGTACTTC.

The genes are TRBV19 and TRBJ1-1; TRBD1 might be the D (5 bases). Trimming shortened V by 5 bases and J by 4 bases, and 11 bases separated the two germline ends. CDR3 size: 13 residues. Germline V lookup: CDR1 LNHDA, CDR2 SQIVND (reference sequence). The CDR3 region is CASSRQGPTEAFF. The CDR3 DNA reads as TGTGCCAGTAGTCGCCAGGGTCCCACTGAAGCTTTCTTT.

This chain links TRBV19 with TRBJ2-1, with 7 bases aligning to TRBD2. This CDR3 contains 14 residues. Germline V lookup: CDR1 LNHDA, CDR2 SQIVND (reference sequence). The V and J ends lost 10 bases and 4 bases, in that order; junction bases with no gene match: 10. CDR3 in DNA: TGTGCCACCAGAGGGGAGGGGCGGTACAATGAGCAGTTCTTC. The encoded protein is CATRGEGRYNEQFF.

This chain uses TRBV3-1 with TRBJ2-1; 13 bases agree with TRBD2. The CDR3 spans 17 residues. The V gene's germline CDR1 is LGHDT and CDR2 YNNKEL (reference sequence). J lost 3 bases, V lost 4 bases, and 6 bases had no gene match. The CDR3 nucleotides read TGTGCCAGCAGCCTGGGACTAGCGGGGCCTATCTACAATGAGCAGTTCTTC. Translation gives CASSLGLAGPIYNEQFF.

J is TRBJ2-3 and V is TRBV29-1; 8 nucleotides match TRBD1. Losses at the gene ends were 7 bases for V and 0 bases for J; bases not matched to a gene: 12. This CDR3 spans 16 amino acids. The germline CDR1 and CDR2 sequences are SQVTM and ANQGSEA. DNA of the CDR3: TGCAGCGCCTGGGACAGGCCTACCGTTAGCACAGATACGCAGTATTTT. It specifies CSAWDRPTVSTDTQYF.

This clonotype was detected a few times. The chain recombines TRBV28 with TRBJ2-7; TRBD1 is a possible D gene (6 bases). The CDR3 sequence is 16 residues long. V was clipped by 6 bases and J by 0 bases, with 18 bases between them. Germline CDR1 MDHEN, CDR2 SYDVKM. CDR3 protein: CASRTTPGATSYEQYF. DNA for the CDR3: TGTGCCAGCAGAACTACCCCAGGGGCCACCTCCTACGAGCAGTACTTC.

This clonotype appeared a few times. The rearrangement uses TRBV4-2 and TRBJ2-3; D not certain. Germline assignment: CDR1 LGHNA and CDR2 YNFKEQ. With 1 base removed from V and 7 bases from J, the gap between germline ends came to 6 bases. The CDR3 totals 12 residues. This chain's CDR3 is CASSQGMNTQYF. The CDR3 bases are TGTGCCAGCAGCCAAGGGATGAATACGCAGTATTTT.

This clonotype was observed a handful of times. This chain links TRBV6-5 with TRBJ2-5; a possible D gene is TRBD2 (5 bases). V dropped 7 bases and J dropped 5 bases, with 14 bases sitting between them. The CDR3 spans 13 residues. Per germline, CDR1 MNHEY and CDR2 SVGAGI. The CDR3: CASTPTTQETQYF. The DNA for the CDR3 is TGTGCCAGCACCCCGACTACCCAGGAGACCCAGTACTTC.

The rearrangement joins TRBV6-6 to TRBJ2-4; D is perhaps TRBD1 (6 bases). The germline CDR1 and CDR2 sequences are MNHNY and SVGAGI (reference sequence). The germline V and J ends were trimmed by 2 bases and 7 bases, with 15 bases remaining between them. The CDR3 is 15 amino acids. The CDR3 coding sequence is TGTGCCAGCAGTTACCGCCGGACAGAGGGCAACATTCAGTACTTC. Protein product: CASSYRRTEGNIQYF.

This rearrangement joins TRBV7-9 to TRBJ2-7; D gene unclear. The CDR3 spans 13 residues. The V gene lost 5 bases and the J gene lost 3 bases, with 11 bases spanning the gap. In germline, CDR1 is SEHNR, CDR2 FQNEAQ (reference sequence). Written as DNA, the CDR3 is TGTGCCAGCAGCAGACCAGACATCTACGAGCAGTACTTC. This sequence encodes CASSRPDIYEQYF.

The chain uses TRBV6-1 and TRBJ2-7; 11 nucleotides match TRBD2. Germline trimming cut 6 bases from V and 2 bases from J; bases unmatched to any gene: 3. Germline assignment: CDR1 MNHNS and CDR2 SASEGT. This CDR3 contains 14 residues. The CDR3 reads CASRETSGTYEQYF. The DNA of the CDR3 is TGTGCCAGCAGGGAGACTAGCGGGACCTACGAGCAGTACTTC.

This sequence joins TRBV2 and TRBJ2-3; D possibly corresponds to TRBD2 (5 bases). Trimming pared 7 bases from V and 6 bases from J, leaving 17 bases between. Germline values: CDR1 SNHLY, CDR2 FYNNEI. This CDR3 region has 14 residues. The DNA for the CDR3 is TGTGCCAGCACGTTCGGGGATGGGGTGGATACGCAGTATTTT. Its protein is CASTFGDGVDTQYF.

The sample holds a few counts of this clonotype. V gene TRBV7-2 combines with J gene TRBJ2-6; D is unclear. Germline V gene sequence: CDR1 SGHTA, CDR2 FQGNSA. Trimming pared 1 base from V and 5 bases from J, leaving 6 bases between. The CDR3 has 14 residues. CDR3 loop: CASSLEEWANVLTF. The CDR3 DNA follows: TGTGCCAGCAGCTTAGAAGAATGGGCCAACGTCCTGACTTTC.

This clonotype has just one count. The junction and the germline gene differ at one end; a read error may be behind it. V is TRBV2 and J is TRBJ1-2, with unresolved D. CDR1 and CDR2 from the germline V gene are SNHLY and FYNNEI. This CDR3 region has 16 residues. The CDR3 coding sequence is TGTACCAGCAGTGAAGTTTCGGGCAGAGATAACTATGGCTACACCTTC. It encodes CTSSEVSGRDNYGYTF.

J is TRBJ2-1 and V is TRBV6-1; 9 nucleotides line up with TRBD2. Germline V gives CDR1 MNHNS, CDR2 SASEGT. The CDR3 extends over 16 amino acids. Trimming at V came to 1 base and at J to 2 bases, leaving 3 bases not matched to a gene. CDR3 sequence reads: CASSEGAGGPYNEQFF. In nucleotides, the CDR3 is TGTGCCAGCAGTGAAGGCGCGGGGGGGCCCTACAATGAGCAGTTCTTC.

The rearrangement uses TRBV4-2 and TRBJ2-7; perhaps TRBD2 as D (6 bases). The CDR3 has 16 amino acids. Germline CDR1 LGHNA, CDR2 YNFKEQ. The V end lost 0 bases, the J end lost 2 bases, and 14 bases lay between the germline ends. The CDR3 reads CASSQDAGRAAYEQYF. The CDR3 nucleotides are TGTGCCAGCAGCCAAGATGCGGGACGGGCTGCCTACGAGCAGTACTTC.

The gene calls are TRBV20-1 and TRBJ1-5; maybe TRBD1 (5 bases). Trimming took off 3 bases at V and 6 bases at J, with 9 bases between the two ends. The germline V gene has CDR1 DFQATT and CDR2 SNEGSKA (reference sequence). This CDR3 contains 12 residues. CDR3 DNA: TGCAGTGCTAGTGCGGGGACTCAGCCCCAGCATTTT. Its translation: CSASAGTQPQHF.

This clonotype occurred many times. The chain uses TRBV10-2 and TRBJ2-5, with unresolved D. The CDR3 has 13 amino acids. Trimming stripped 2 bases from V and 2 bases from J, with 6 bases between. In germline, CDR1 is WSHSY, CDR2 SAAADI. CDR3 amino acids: CASSEQEQETQYF. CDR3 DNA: TGCGCCAGCAGTGAGCAGGAGCAAGAGACCCAGTACTTC.

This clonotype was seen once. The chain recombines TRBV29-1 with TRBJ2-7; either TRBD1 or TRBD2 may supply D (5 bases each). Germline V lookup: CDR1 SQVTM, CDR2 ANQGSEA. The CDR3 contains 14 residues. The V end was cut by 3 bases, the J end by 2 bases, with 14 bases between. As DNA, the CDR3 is TGCAGCGTTGACGGGGACCGATCAACCTACGAGCAGTACTTC. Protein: CSVDGDRSTYEQYF.

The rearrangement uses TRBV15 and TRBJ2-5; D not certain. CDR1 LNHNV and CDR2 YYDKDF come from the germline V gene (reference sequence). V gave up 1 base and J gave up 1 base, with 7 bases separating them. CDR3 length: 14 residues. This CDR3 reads CATSRGTRQETQYF. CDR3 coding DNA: TGTGCCACCAGCAGAGGAACCCGCCAAGAGACCCAGTACTTC.